Listed here are 18 T cell receptor beta chains from one sample, sequenced in a study of blood T cell repertoires in COVID-19. Profiling relied on immunoSEQ multiplex PCR, and the TCRdb table lists in-frame clones only, not all of them. The sample contains some 100,000 clones, 60% to 85% of which appear only once. Sequenced sample: peripheral blood. Receptors originate from a man in his 70s with acute or convalescent COVID-19.

CDR3 in amino acids: CASSKDRGNTEAFF. The CDR3 nucleotides are TGTGCCAGTAGTAAAGACAGGGGGAACACTGAAGCTTTCTTT. V is TRBV19 and J is TRBJ1-1; TRBD1 matches 8 bases. V trimming: 4 bases; J trimming: 1 base; junction bases outside the gene matches: 2. This CDR3 region has 14 residues. The germline CDR1 and CDR2 sequences are LNHDA and SQIVND (reference sequence). The entire variable domain, with the rest obtained from reference TRBV19 and TRBJ1-1, is as follows: DGGITQSPKYLFRKEGQNVTLSCEQNLNHDAMYWYRQDPGQGLRLIYYSQIVNDFQKGDIAEGYSVSREKKESFPLTVTSAQKNPTAFYLCASSKDRGNTEAFFGQGTRLTVV.

This chain joins TRBV28 and TRBJ2-5; possibly TRBD2 for D (6 bases). The ends were cut back, 5 bases at V and 2 bases at J, with 12 bases in the middle. Germline CDR1 reads MDHEN; CDR2 reads SYDVKM. The CDR3 runs to 14 residues. The CDR3 reads CASSGRTIQETQYF. The CDR3 DNA sequence: TGTGCCAGCAGTGGGAGGACTATTCAAGAGACCCAGTACTTC.

J is TRBJ1-1 and V is TRBV30; TRBD1 might be the D (5 bases). V was trimmed by 4 bases and J by 4 bases, leaving 13 bases between them. The CDR3 sequence is 13 residues long. CDR1 is GTSNPN, CDR2 SVGIG, per germline (reference sequence). CDR3 DNA sequence: TGTGCCTGGAACTCACAGGTAGGCACTGAAGCTTTCTTT. Residues: CAWNSQVGTEAFF.

V and J are TRBV23-1 and TRBJ1-1; unclear D gene. TRBV23-1 is identified as an open reading frame with a role that is uncertain. This CDR3 contains 15 residues. V was pared by 0 bases and J by 0 bases, with 8 bases between. This chain's CDR3 is CASSQSVNLNTEAFF. As DNA, the CDR3 is TGCGCCAGCAGTCAATCTGTCAACTTGAACACTGAAGCTTTCTTT.

J is TRBJ2-1 and V is TRBV14; TRBD2 agrees at 9 bases. The CDR3 covers 22 residues. Germline V gene sequence: CDR1 SGHDN, CDR2 FVKESK. The ends lost 0 bases at V and 0 bases at J; junction bases unmatched: 18. The CDR3 loop reads CASSQEWLAGFISLSSYNEQFF. CDR3 in DNA: TGTGCCAGCAGCCAAGAATGGCTAGCGGGGTTCATATCCCTGAGCTCCTACAATGAGCAGTTCTTC.

This chain uses TRBV28 with TRBJ1-2; D unclear. The CDR3 has 12 residues. CDR1 and CDR2 (germline): MDHEN, SYDVKM. With 7 bases removed from V and 7 bases from J, the gap between germline ends came to 13 bases. This chain's CDR3 is CASTNDQRGYTF. CDR3 DNA: TGTGCCAGCACTAACGATCAGCGTGGCTACACCTTC.

The V gene is TRBV29-1, the J gene TRBJ1-5; no definite D call. Per germline, CDR1 SQVTM and CDR2 ANQGSEA. This CDR3 comprises 14 residues. Trimming removed 7 bases from V and 0 bases from J, with 13 bases in between. The CDR3 DNA sequence: TGCAGCGCCACGAGTGCGGATAGCAATCAGCCCCAGCATTTT. This sequence encodes CSATSADSNQPQHF.

This chain joins TRBV2 and TRBJ2-7, with 8 bases fitting TRBD1. V gave up 7 bases and J gave up 6 bases; unmatched junction bases: 11. CDR1 is SNHLY and CDR2 is FYNNEI in the germline V gene. The length of the CDR3 is 14 residues. The CDR3 spells CASTRTGSDGEQYF. Here the CDR3 DNA reads TGTGCCAGCACTCGGACAGGGAGCGACGGCGAGCAGTACTTC.

This clone has just a few counts. V and J are TRBV7-9 and TRBJ2-1; 14 bases fit TRBD2. Germline lookup yields CDR1 SEHNR and CDR2 FQNEAQ (reference sequence). This CDR3 spans 15 amino acids. The ends lost 1 base at V and 12 bases at J; junction bases unmatched: 5. This CDR3 is CASSLGLAGGPGQFF. The CDR3 DNA sequence: TGTGCCAGCAGCTTAGGACTAGCGGGAGGGCCTGGGCAGTTCTTC.

A note on this clone: A read error may account for a junction end that differs from germline. The DNA of the CDR3 is TGTGCCAGCAGTGAAAACGCGGGAGATACCTTCTTC. Its protein is CASSENAGDTFF. This chain connects TRBV2 to TRBJ1-2; D not resolved. In germline, CDR1 is SNHLY, CDR2 FYNNEI. The CDR3 contains 12 residues.

The chain couples TRBV7-3 to TRBJ2-7; 10 bases match TRBD1. Germline CDR1 reads SGHTA; CDR2 reads FQGTGA. Unmatched junction bases numbered 12, after V lost 6 bases and J lost 4 bases. The CDR3 is 16 residues long. CDR3 bases: TGTGCCAGCAGTTCAAGTCCCGGGACAGGGGAATACGAGCAGTACTTC. Protein sequence: CASSSSPGTGEYEQYF.

The chain combines TRBV16 with TRBJ1-1, with 7 bases lining up with TRBD1. With V trimmed by 4 bases and J by 7 bases, 6 bases remained unmatched. There are 13 residues in the CDR3. Germline lookup yields CDR1 KGHSY and CDR2 FQNENV. CDR3: CASSPGTDYEAFF. The DNA for the CDR3 is TGTGCCAGCAGCCCCGGGACAGACTATGAAGCTTTCTTT.

The V gene is TRBV10-3, the J gene TRBJ2-5; TRBD2 aligns across 10 bases. The junction had 4 bases not matched to a gene; V was cut back by 2 bases and J by 1 base. The CDR3 is 16 amino acids. Germline lookup yields CDR1 ENHRY and CDR2 SYGVKD. In DNA form, the CDR3 reads TGTGCCATCAGTGAGGCTAGCGGGAGCTCCCAAGAGACCCAGTACTTC. Its translation: CAISEASGSSQETQYF.

This chain connects TRBV7-8 to TRBJ2-7, with TRBD1 matching 7 bases. V lost 5 bases and J lost 4; bases outside the gene matches: 11. CDR1 is SGHVS and CDR2 is FQNEAQ in the germline V gene. CDR3 length: 15 amino acids. CDR3 residues: CASSLQVGQLYEQYF. The CDR3 bases are TGTGCCAGCAGCCTGCAAGTGGGACAGTTATACGAGCAGTACTTC. The full variable domain, rest sourced from reference TRBV7-8 and TRBJ2-7, is GAGVSQSPRYKVAKRGQDVALRCDPISGHVSLFWYQQALGQGPEFLTYFQNEAQLDKSGLPSDRFFAERPEGSVSTLKIQRTQQEDSAVYLCASSLQVGQLYEQYFGPGTRLTVT.

The chain carries TRBV5-1 and TRBJ2-1; 11 nucleotides align to TRBD1. This CDR3 is 15 amino acids long. Germline V gene sequence: CDR1 SGHRS, CDR2 YFSETQ. V lost 3 bases and J lost 7; bases outside the gene matches: 6. DNA for the CDR3: TGCGCCAGCAGCTCCACCGGGACAGGGGGAAATGAGCAGTTCTTC. Encoded protein: CASSSTGTGGNEQFF.

The chain has TRBV7-8 and TRBJ2-2; D is unresolved. The CDR3 length is 13 residues. The germline CDR1 and CDR2 sequences are SGHVS and FQNEAQ. V was pared by 1 base and J by 10 bases, with 10 bases between. CDR3 in amino acids: CASSLGARLELFF. The DNA of the CDR3 is TGTGCCAGCAGCTTAGGAGCTAGGTTGGAGCTGTTTTTT.

J is TRBJ1-1 and V is TRBV11-2, with no clear D. CDR1 and CDR2 (germline): SGHAT, FQNNGV. V lost 0 bases and J lost 1, with 9 bases in between. The CDR3 sequence is 15 residues long. This chain's CDR3 is CASSLDPSPNTEAFF. The CDR3 bases are TGTGCCAGCAGCTTAGATCCCTCCCCGAACACTGAAGCTTTCTTT.

V usage is TRBV29-1 and J usage is TRBJ2-1; 11 bases align to TRBD2. J lost 7 bases, V lost 2 bases, and 10 bases had no gene match. The CDR3 is 16 amino acids. Germline loops: CDR1 SQVTM, CDR2 ANQGSEA. The CDR3 sequence is CSVETPSGRRRNEQFF. For the CDR3, the DNA is TGCAGCGTTGAAACGCCTAGCGGGAGGAGAAGGAATGAGCAGTTCTTC.